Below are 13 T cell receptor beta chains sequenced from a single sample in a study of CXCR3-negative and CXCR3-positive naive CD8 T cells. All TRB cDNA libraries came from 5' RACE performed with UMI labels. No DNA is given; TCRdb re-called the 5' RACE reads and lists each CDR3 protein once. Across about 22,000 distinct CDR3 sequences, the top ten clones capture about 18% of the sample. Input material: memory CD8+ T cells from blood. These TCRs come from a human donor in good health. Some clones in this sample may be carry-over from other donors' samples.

The CDR3 region is CSAQELAGVYNEQFF. V and J are TRBV20-1 and TRBJ2-1; with no DNA, the TCRdb D assignment of TRBD2 cannot be verified. Per germline, CDR1 DFQATT and CDR2 SNEGSKA (reference sequence). This CDR3 is built from 15 residues.

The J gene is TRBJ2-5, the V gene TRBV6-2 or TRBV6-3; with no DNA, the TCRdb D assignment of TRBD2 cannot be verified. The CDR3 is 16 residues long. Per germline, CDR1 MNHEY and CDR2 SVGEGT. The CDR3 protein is CASSYSPSGNQETQYF.

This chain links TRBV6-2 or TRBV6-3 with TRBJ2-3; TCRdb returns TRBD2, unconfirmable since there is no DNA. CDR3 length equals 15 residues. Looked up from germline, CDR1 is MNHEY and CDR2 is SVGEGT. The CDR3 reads CASSLTSGGADTQYF.

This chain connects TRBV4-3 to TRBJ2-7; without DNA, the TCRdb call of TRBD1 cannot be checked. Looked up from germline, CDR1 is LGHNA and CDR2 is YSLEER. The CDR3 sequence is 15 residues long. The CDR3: CASSQDTGLSYEQYF.

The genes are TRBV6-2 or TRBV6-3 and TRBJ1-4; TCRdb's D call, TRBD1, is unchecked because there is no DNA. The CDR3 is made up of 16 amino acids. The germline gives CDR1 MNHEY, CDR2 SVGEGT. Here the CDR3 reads CASSYSIGTGHEKLFF.

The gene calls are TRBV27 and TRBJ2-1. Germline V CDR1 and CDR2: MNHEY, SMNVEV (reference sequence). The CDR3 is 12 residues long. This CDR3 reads CASSMAGNEQFF.

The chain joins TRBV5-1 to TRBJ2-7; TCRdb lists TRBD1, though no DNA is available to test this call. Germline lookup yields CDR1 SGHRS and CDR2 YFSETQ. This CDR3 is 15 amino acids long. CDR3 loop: CASSLETGYSYEQYF.

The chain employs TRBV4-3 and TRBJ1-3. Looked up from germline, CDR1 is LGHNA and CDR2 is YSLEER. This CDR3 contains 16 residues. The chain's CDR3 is CASSQDGGAAGNTIYF.

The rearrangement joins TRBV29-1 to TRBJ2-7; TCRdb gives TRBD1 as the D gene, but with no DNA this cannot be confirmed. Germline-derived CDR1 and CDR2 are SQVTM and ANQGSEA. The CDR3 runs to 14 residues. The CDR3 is CSVKYDGQAYEQYF.

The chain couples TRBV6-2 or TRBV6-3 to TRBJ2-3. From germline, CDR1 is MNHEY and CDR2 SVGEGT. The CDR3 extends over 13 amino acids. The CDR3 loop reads CASTQYGTDTQYF.

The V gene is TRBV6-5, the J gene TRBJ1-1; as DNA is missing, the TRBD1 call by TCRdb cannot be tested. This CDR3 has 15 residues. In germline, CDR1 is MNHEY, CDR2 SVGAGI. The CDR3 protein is CASSYWGAPNTEAFF.

CDR3 region: CASSQSRPYEQYF. V and J are TRBV23-1 and TRBJ2-7. TRBV23-1 is flagged as an ORF with uncertain function. This CDR3 has 13 amino acids.

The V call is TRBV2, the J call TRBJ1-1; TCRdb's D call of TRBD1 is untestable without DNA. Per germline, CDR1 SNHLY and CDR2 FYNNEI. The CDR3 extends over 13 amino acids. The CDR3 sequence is CASNVGGDTEAFF.